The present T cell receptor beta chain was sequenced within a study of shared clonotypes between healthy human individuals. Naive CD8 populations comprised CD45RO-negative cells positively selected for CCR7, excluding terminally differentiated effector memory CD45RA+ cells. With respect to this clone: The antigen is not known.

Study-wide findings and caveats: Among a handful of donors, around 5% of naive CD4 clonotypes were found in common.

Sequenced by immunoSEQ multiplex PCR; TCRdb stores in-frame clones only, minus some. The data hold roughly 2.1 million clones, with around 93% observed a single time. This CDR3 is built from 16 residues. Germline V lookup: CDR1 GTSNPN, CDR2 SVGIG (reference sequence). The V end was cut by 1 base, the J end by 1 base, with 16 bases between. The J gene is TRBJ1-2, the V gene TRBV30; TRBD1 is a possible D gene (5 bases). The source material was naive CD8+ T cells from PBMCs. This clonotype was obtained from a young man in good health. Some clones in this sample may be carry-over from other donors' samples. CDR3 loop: CAWSGPAQGINYGYTF. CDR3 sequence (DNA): TGTGCCTGGAGTGGTCCCGCCCAGGGTATTAACTATGGCTACACCTTC.